The rows below give T cell receptor beta chains drawn from one sample of a study of T-cell memory formation after mild COVID-19. TCRdb analysed the 5' RACE reads with MiXCR anew, one entry per CDR3 protein. The table includes hundreds of thousands of distinct CDR3 sequences, around 17% detected once. What was sequenced was PBMCs or a T cell subset sorted from them (not recorded which). The receptors come from a young man who had mild COVID-19 (a few samples of this study predate the infection). Cell type and time point are not known. CDR3s include the opening cysteine and the closing phenylalanine or tryptophan. D genes are given only for firm matches. Clone size is not always given. Where it is, it says once, few, many or a class for expanded clones.

>NA|TRBV29-1|NA|TRBJ2-7
CSVRVTGFRGYEQYF
TGCAGCGTCCGCGTGACAGGTTTTAGAGGCTACGAGCAGTACTTC
>NA|TRBV4-1|NA|TRBJ2-3
CASSHLASQGSTDTQYF
TGCGCCAGCAGCCACCTAGCATCCCAGGGGAGCACAGATACGCAGTATTTT
>NA|TRBV4-3|TRBD1|TRBJ2-3
CASSQEGHLGTGTDTQYF
TGCGCCAGCAGCCAAGAAGGGCATTTGGGGACAGGGACAGATACGCAGTATTTT
>few|TRBV10-3|NA|TRBJ1-5
CAISESGQRNQPQHF
TGTGCCATCAGTGAGTCCGGACAGCGAAATCAGCCCCAGCATTTT
>NA|TRBV7-8|TRBD2|TRBJ2-5
CASNRLAGETQYF
TGTGCCAGCAACCGACTAGCCGGAGAGACCCAGTACTTC
>many|TRBV7-2|NA|TRBJ1-6
CASSSRNSPLHF
TGTGCCAGCAGCTCAAGAAATTCACCCCTCCACTTT
>few|TRBV4-3|NA|TRBJ1-5
CASSQDTGVNQPQHF
TGCGCCAGCAGCCAAGATACAGGAGTCAATCAGCCCCAGCATTTT
>NA|TRBV5-5|TRBD2|TRBJ2-5
CASSWAPLGLADIRETQYF
TGTGCCAGCAGCTGGGCTCCACTGGGGCTAGCGGACATCCGAGAGACCCAGTACTTC
>NA|TRBV10-3|TRBD2|TRBJ2-7
CAISLAANSYEQYF
TGTGCCATCAGTCTAGCGGCCAACTCCTACGAGCAGTACTTC
>few|TRBV20-1|NA|TRBJ1-5
CSAETGSNQPQHF
TGCAGTGCAGAGACAGGTTCCAATCAGCCCCAGCATTTT
>NA|TRBV9|TRBD1|TRBJ2-2
CASSPRARRGSGELFF
TGTGCCAGCAGCCCCCGGGCACGCAGGGGGAGCGGGGAGCTGTTTTTT
>few|TRBV15|TRBD1|TRBJ1-1
CATSREGQGAKAFF
TGTGCCACCAGCAGAGAGGGACAGGGGGCCAAAGCTTTCTTT
>few|TRBV7-9|TRBD2|TRBJ2-5
CASSPGLAGRETQYF
TGTGCCAGCAGCCCGGGACTAGCGGGGAGGGAGACCCAGTACTTC
>NA|TRBV20-1|TRBD1|TRBJ2-5
CSARALETGVETQYF
TGCAGTGCTAGAGCTCTCGAGACAGGGGTCGAGACCCAGTACTTC
>few|TRBV7-3|TRBD2|TRBJ2-1
CASSSWTSGTTYNEQFF
TGTGCCAGCAGCTCTTGGACTAGCGGGACCACCTACAATGAGCAGTTCTTC
>NA|TRBV5-4|NA|TRBJ1-4
CASRQGNDEKLFF
TGTGCCAGCAGGCAGGGTAACGATGAAAAACTGTTTTTT
>NA|TRBV10-3|NA|TRBJ2-3
CATTYRDTQYF
TGTGCCACTACTTACCGGGATACGCAGTATTTT
>NA|TRBV10-3|NA|TRBJ2-3
CAISDSRGADTQYF
TGTGCCATCAGTGACTCCAGGGGGGCAGATACGCAGTATTTT
>few|TRBV5-6|NA|TRBJ1-2
CASSLHRARSYTF
TGTGCCAGCAGCTTACACAGGGCAAGAAGCTACACCTTC
>NA|TRBV7-9|NA|TRBJ1-4
CASVAAGAPGEKLFF
TGTGCCAGCGTCGCCGCGGGGGCCCCGGGGGAAAAACTGTTTTTT
>few|TRBV12-3/TRBV12-4|NA|TRBJ2-3
CASRRASREYF
TGTGCCAGCAGGCGGGCCTCCCGGGAGTATTTT
>few|TRBV6-2/TRBV6-3|TRBD1|TRBJ1-2
CASSQTRTGRSGYTF
TGTGCCAGCAGCCAGACCCGGACAGGACGAAGTGGCTACACCTTC
>NA|TRBV10-3|NA|TRBJ1-6
CAISEGGSGSPLHF
TGTGCCATCAGTGAGGGAGGTTCGGGGTCACCCCTCCACTTT
>few|TRBV18|NA|TRBJ2-3
CASSPPAPDTKYF
TGTGCCAGCTCACCGCCTGCTCCAGATACGAAGTATTTT
>many|TRBV4-1|NA|TRBJ2-2
CASSQDWELFF
TGCGCCAGCAGCCAAGATTGGGAGCTGTTTTTT